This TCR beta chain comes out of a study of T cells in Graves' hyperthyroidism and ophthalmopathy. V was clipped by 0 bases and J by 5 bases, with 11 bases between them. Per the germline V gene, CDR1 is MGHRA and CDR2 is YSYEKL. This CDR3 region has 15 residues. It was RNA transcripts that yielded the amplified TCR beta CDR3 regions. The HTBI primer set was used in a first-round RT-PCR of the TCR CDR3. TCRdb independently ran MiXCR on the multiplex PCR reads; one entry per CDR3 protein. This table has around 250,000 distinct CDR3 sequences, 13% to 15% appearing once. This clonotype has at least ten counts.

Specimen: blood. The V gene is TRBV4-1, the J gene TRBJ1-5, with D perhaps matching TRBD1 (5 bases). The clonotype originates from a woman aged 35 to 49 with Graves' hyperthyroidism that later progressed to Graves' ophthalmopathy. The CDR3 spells CASSQDATADQPQHF. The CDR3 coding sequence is TGCGCCAGCAGCCAAGATGCGACAGCCGATCAGCCCCAGCATTTT.